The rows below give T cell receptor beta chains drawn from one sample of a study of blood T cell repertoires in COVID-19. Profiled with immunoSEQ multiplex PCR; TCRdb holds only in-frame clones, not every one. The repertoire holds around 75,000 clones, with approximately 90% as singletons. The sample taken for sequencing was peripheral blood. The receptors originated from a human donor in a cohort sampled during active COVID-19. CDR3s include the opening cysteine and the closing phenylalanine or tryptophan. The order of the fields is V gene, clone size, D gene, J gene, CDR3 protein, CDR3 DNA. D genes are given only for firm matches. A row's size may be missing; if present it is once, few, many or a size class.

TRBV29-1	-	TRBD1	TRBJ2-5	CSVERRDRDRGLQETQYF	TGCAGCGTTGAGAGAAGAGACCGGGACAGGGGCCTACAAGAGACCCAGTACTTC
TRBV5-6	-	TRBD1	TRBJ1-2	CASSLGDRGQPLYGYTF	TGTGCCAGCAGCTTGGGGGACAGGGGGCAGCCCCTCTATGGCTACACCTTC
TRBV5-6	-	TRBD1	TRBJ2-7	CASRGTAYEQYF	TGTGCCAGCAGGGGGACAGCCTACGAGCAGTACTTC
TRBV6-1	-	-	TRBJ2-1	CASSEGAATYNEQFF	TGTGCCAGCAGTGAGGGAGCGGCCACCTACAATGAGCAGTTCTTC
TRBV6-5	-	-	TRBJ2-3	CASSRGDTDTQYF	TGTGCCAGCAGCCGTGGAGACACAGATACGCAGTATTTT
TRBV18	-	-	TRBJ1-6	CASSRQGGGDSPLHF	TGTGCCAGCTCACGCCAGGGTGGAGGGGATTCACCCCTCCACTTT
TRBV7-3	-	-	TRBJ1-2	CASSYDSNYGYTF	TGTGCCAGCAGCTACGACAGTAACTATGGCTACACCTTC
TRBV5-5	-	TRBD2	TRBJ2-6	CASSLGEGPSGANVLTF	TGTGCCAGCAGCTTGGGGGAGGGACCCTCTGGGGCCAACGTCCTGACTTTC
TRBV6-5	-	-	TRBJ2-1	CASMKRAEQFF	TGTGCCAGCATGAAGAGGGCTGAGCAGTTCTTC
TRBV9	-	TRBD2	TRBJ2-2	CASSPTGGGRHAGELFF	TGTGCCAGCAGCCCCACCGGTGGCGGGAGGCACGCCGGGGAGCTGTTTTTT
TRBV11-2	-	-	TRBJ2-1	CASSLALPLAYNEQFF	TGTGCCAGCAGCTTAGCCCTACCACTTGCCTACAATGAGCAGTTCTTC
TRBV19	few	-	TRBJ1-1	CASLQQMNTEAFF	TGTGCCAGTCTTCAACAGATGAACACTGAAGCTTTCTTT
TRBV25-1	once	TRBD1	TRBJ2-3	CASSEGQEYHTDTQYF	TGTGCCAGCAGTGAGGGACAGGAGTATCACACAGATACGCAGTATTTT
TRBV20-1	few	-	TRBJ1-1	CSAPLNTEAFF	TGCAGTGCCCCTCTGAACACTGAAGCTTTCTTT
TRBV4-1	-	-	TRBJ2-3	CASSQEADTQYF	TGCGCCAGCAGCCAAGAAGCCGATACGCAGTATTTT
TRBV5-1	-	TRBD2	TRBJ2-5	CASNHEGTRGETQYF	TGCGCCAGCAACCACGAGGGGACTAGAGGGGAGACCCAGTACTTC
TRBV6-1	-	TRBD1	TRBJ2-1	CASSEDGTGQYNEQFF	TGTGCCAGCAGTGAAGACGGGACAGGCCAATACAATGAGCAGTTCTTC
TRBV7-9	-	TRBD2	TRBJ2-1	CASSFGTTTPDEQFF	TGTGCCAGCAGCTTCGGGACTACTACCCCCGATGAGCAGTTCTTC